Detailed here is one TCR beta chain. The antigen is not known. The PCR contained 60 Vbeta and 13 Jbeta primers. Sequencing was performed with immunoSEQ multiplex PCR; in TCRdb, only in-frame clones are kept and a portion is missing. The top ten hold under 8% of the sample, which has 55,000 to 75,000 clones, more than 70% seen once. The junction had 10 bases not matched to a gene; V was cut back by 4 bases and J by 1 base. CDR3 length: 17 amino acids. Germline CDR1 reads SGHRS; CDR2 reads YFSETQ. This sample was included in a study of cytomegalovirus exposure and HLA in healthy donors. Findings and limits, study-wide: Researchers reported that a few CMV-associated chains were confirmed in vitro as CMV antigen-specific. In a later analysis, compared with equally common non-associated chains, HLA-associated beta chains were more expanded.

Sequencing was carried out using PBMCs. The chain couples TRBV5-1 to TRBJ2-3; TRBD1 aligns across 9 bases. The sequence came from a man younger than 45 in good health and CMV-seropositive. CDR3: CASSQYTGGEGTDTQYF. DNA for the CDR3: TGCGCCAGCAGCCAATACACAGGGGGCGAAGGCACAGATACGCAGTATTTT.